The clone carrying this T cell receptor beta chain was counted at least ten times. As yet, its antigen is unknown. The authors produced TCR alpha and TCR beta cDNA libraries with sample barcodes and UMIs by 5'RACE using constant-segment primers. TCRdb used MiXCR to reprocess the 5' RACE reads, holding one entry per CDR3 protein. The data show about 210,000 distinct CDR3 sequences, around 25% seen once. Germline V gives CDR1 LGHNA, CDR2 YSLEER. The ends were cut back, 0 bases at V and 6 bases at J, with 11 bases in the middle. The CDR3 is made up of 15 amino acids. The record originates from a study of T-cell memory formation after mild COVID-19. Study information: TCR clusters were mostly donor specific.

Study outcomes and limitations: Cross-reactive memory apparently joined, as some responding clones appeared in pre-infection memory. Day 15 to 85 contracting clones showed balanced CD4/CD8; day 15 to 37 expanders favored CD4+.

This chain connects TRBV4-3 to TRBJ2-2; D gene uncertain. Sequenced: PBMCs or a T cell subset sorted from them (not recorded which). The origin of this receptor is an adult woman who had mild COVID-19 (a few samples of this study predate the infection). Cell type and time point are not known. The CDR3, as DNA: TGCGCCAGCAGCCAAGATTCGGTCTGGGCCGGGGAGCTGTTTTTT. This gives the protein CASSQDSVWAGELFF.